Listed below are T cell receptor beta chains from one sample, sequenced in a study of cytomegalovirus exposure and HLA in healthy donors. Repertoires were generated with immunoSEQ multiplex PCR, while TCRdb's copy carries only in-frame clones and drops some. The profile shows about 170,000 clones, approximately 83% of them singletons. Input material: PBMCs. These receptors all come from a boy aged 2 to 10 in good health and CMV-seronegative. Each CDR3 is given with its conserved first and last residue. D genes are given only for firm matches. Expanded clones get a size class; other rows say once, few or many, or leave the size out.

v_call,j_call,d_call,clone_size,cdr3_aa,cdr3_nt
TRBV7-2,TRBJ2-1,TRBD2,few,CASSSAGDSYNEQFF,TGTGCCAGCAGCTCAGCGGGAGACTCCTACAATGAGCAGTTCTTC
TRBV19,TRBJ2-3,-,once,CASSRQGGGTDTQYF,TGTGCCAGTAGCCGTCAGGGGGGAGGCACAGATACGCAGTATTTT
TRBV30,TRBJ2-4,TRBD1,-,CAWSPPGQDIQYF,TGTGCCTGGAGTCCTCCCGGACAGGACATTCAGTACTTC
TRBV5-5,TRBJ1-5,TRBD1,-,CASSLAGTANNQPQHF,TGTGCCAGCAGCTTGGCCGGGACAGCAAACAATCAGCCCCAGCATTTT
TRBV7-2,TRBJ2-1,TRBD2,-,CASSRLAGERQFF,TGTGCCAGCAGCCGACTAGCGGGAGAACGGCAGTTCTTC
TRBV4-3,TRBJ2-4,-,-,CASSPSPGTLYKNIQYF,TGCGCCAGCAGCCCGTCTCCAGGGACACTCTACAAAAACATTCAGTACTTC
TRBV19,TRBJ2-5,TRBD2,-,CASSIYGTSGGQETQYF,TGTGCCAGTAGTATCTACGGGACTAGCGGGGGACAAGAGACCCAGTACTTC
TRBV9,TRBJ2-2,TRBD2,-,CASSVESSGGAGELFF,TGTGCCAGCAGCGTAGAGTCTAGCGGGGGGGCCGGGGAGCTGTTTTTT
TRBV7-9,TRBJ2-2,-,-,CASSQGGAGELFF,TGTGCCAGCAGCCAAGGAGGGGCCGGGGAGCTGTTTTTT
TRBV5-6,TRBJ2-1,-,-,CASSLLKGYNEQFF,TGTGCCAGCAGCTTGCTGAAGGGGTACAATGAGCAGTTCTTC
TRBV10-1,TRBJ1-5,-,few,CAISGHSNQPQHF,TGCGCCATAAGCGGCCATAGCAATCAGCCCCAGCATTTT
TRBV6-5,TRBJ1-1,-,few,CASSYWGKQNTEAFF,TGTGCCAGCAGTTACTGGGGCAAGCAGAACACTGAAGCTTTCTTT
TRBV7-9,TRBJ1-1,-,-,CASSLAVQGKTEAFF,TGTGCCAGCAGCTTAGCGGTACAGGGAAAAACTGAAGCTTTCTTT
TRBV11-2,TRBJ1-1,-,-,CASSLGENSNTEAFF,TGTGCCAGCAGCTTAGGTGAGAACAGCAACACTGAAGCTTTCTTT
TRBV7-9,TRBJ1-4,-,-,CASSSQGLSEKLFF,TGTGCCAGCAGCTCCCAGGGCCTGAGTGAAAAACTGTTTTTT
TRBV18,TRBJ1-1,-,-,CASSPNNLNTEAFF,TGTGCCAGCTCACCAAACAACCTGAACACTGAAGCTTTCTTT
TRBV7-8,TRBJ1-2,TRBD1,-,CASSLGGTAYGYTF,TGTGCCAGCAGCTTAGGGGGGACAGCCTATGGCTACACCTTC